Below are 27 T cell receptor beta chains sequenced from a single sample in a study of CD8+CD57+ T cells in acquired aplastic anemia. The use of genomic DNA as template underpinned the TCR beta VDJ and CDR3 profiling. TCRdb re-derived calls from the reads in MiXCR, one entry per CDR3 protein. The top ten hold 4% of the sample, which has just over 400,000 distinct CDR3 sequences, approximately 70% seen once. Specimen: sorted CD4+, CD8+, or CD8+CD57+ T cells (not recorded which) from PBMCs. The receptors were sampled from a human donor in good health, serving as a control.

This sequence joins TRBV4-3 and TRBJ2-2, with D unresolved. The V end lost 3 bases, the J end lost 9 bases, and 5 bases lay between the germline ends. The germline V gene has CDR1 LGHNA and CDR2 YSLEER. The CDR3 runs to 11 residues. The CDR3 is CASSHLRELFF. The CDR3 DNA reads TGCGCCAGCAGCCACCTCAGGGAGCTGTTTTTT.

The chain is built from TRBV19 and TRBJ1-2, with D maybe TRBD1 (6 bases). Germline V gene data show CDR1 as LNHDA and CDR2 as SQIVND (reference sequence). The length of the CDR3 is 18 residues. The V gene lost 3 bases and the J gene lost 0 bases, with 20 bases spanning the gap. The CDR3 loop reads CASSIPGQGLTSNYGYTF. CDR3 nucleotides: TGTGCCAGTAGTATCCCGGGACAAGGGCTTACCTCTAACTATGGCTACACCTTC. The full variable domain, its missing parts supplied by reference TRBV19 and TRBJ1-2, is DGGITQSPKYLFRKEGQNVTLSCEQNLNHDAMYWYRQDPGQGLRLIYYSQIVNDFQKGDIAEGYSVSREKKESFPLTVTSAQKNPTAFYLCASSIPGQGLTSNYGYTFGSGTRLTVV.

Notes on this clonotype: No conserved phenylalanine or tryptophan ends this CDR3, so it is likely a read error. The DNA is left out, because the CDR3 cannot be placed on it with certainty; the CDR3 is given as TCRdb lists it. The chain employs TRBV29-1 and TRBJ2-1. The CDR3 contains 12 residues when both ends are counted. Per the germline V gene, CDR1 is SQVTM and CDR2 is ANQGSEA. CDR3 sequence reads: CSVDWSKYYQFG.

This clonotype was seen repeatedly, ten times or more. The junction shows a germline mismatch at one end, possibly a read error. The gene calls are TRBV3-1 and TRBJ2-1; D may be TRBD1 or TRBD2 (6 bases each). The germline V gene encodes CDR1 LGHDT and CDR2 YNNKEL (reference sequence). This CDR3 comprises 12 residues. The CDR3 bases are TGTGCCAGCAGCCAAGAAAGGGGGGCCGCGGTCTTC. Translation gives CASSQERGAAVF.

Points on this clonotype: It is likely a read error, because the conserved phenylalanine at the end of the CDR3 is missing. No DNA is shown, since the ends of the CDR3 on it are uncertain; the CDR3 is the one TCRdb lists. The rearrangement joins TRBV9 to TRBJ1-1; the DNA was not compared with TRBD1, the D call given in the table. Germline values: CDR1 SGDLS, CDR2 YYNGEE. 13 amino acids form the CDR3, both terminal residues included. The CDR3 protein is CASSVSYGQGSNV.

The chain couples TRBV20-1 to TRBJ1-3; D possibly corresponds to TRBD1 (5 bases). There are 12 residues in the CDR3. Per the germline V gene, CDR1 is DFQATT and CDR2 is SNEGSKA (reference sequence). The V gene lost 3 bases and the J gene lost 12 bases, with 15 bases spanning the gap. The CDR3 sequence is CSARRGRSGIYF. The CDR3 DNA follows: TGCAGTGCTAGGAGGGGTAGAAGCGGCATATATTTT.

This clonotype has at least ten counts. The V and J genes are TRBV30 and TRBJ2-5, with no clear D. Per the germline V gene, CDR1 is GTSNPN and CDR2 is SVGIG (reference sequence). This CDR3 contains 11 residues. Trimming stripped 1 base from V and 5 bases from J, with 5 bases between. The CDR3: CAWSEGETQYF. The CDR3 nucleotides read TGTGCCTGGAGTGAAGGCGAGACCCAGTACTTC.

The chain carries TRBV20-1 and TRBJ2-1; no definite D call. This CDR3 comprises 11 residues. Germline V gene data show CDR1 as DFQATT and CDR2 as SNEGSKA (reference sequence). V lost 1 base to trimming and J lost 10 bases, with 8 bases between them. CDR3 nucleotide sequence: TGCAGTGCTAGAGTGACGGTGGAGCAGTTCTTC. Its protein is CSARVTVEQFF.

The chain carries TRBV11-2 and TRBJ2-5; TRBD1 matches 7 bases. The V segment lost 8 bases and the J segment 7 bases; nucleotides outside the gene matches: 7. CDR1 and CDR2 (germline): SGHAT, FQNNGV. The CDR3 contains 12 residues. CDR3 sequence: CASGEGQRTQYF. The CDR3 nucleotides read TGTGCCAGCGGCGAGGGACAGCGGACCCAGTACTTC.

About this clonotype itself: The junction departs from germline at one end; a sequencing error may be responsible. The genes are TRBV7-2 and TRBJ1-2; D unresolved. The CDR3 has 13 residues. Germline V lookup: CDR1 SGHTA, CDR2 FQGNSA. For the CDR3, the DNA is TGTGCCACCAGCATGGATTGGTGGTATAGTTACACCTTC. As protein: CATSMDWWYSYTF.

V gene TRBV7-6 combines with J gene TRBJ1-6; D is perhaps TRBD1 (5 bases). CDR1 is SGHVS, CDR2 FNYEAQ, per germline. Trimming took off 8 bases at V and 19 bases at J, with 30 bases between the two ends. The CDR3 sequence is 15 residues long. The CDR3 DNA is TGTGCCAGCGGGACGGCTCACTCGGGTACCTACGAGCAGCACTTT. It translates to CASGTAHSGTYEQHF. The complete variable domain, with remaining parts taken from reference TRBV7-6 and TRBJ1-6, reads GAGVSQSPRYKVTKRGQDVALRCDPISGHVSLYWYRQALGQGPEFLTYFNYEAQQDKSGLPNDRFSAERPEGSISTLTIQRTEQRDSAMYRCASGTAHSGTYEQHFGNGTRLTVT.

The gene calls are TRBV2 and TRBJ2-6, with D possibly called TRBD1 or TRBD2 (6 bases each). Deletions cut 7 bases from V and 3 bases from J, with 13 bases between. From germline, CDR1 is SNHLY and CDR2 FYNNEI. The CDR3 loop spans 15 amino acids. In DNA, the CDR3 is TGTGCCAGCAAAGGGGGGACCGGTGGGGCCAACGTCCTGACTTTC. Its translation: CASKGGTGGANVLTF.

With regard to this clonotype: Because it lacks the conserved phenylalanine or tryptophan at the end, this CDR3 is likely a read error. No DNA is shown, since the ends of the CDR3 on it are uncertain; the CDR3 is the one TCRdb lists. The chain links TRBV9 to TRBJ2-3; TRBD1, the table's D call, lacks a check against the DNA. Germline V gene lookup returns CDR1 SGDLS and CDR2 YYNGEE. Counting both end residues, the CDR3 totals 13 amino acids. CDR3 loop: CASSIHRVRGTDI.

The V and J genes are TRBV29-1 and TRBJ2-7; unclear D gene. V was clipped by 6 bases and J by 3 bases, with 15 bases between them. CDR1 SQVTM and CDR2 ANQGSEA come from the germline V gene. This CDR3 region has 13 residues. In DNA, the CDR3 is TGCAGCGTGATCGGTCAACGTCACTACGAGCAGTACTTC. Translating it yields CSVIGQRHYEQYF.

The V call is TRBV19, the J call TRBJ1-1; weak D call: TRBD1 (6 bases). This CDR3 spans 17 amino acids. The V gene lost 7 bases and the J gene lost 13 bases, with 34 bases spanning the gap. Germline assignment: CDR1 LNHDA and CDR2 SQIVND (reference sequence). CDR3 amino acids: CASTPGDTGAGNTVYFF. CDR3 nucleotide sequence: TGTGCCAGTACCCCTGGGGATACGGGGGCTGGAAACACTGTATATTTCTTT.

The CDR3 sequence: CASTLVTRDLRQYF. CDR3 sequence (DNA): TGTGCCAGCACCTTGGTAACTAGGGATTTACGCCAGTACTTC. V gene TRBV9 combines with J gene TRBJ2-5, with TRBD2 as a possible D gene (5 bases). V gave up 6 bases and J gave up 10 bases, with 22 bases separating them. CDR3 length equals 14 residues. Germline assignment: CDR1 SGDLS and CDR2 YYNGEE.

This chain links TRBV7-9 with TRBJ2-1; tentatively, D is TRBD1 (6 bases). Germline assignment: CDR1 SEHNR and CDR2 FQNEAQ (reference sequence). Trimming shortened V by 5 bases and J by 12 bases, and 23 bases separated the two germline ends. The CDR3 loop spans 15 amino acids. The CDR3 is CASSLDRLKLFLQFF. The CDR3 DNA sequence: TGTGCCAGCAGCCTAGACAGGCTAAAATTGTTTTTGCAGTTCTTC.

This clonotype was seen ten or more times. J is TRBJ2-1 and V is TRBV4-1; maybe TRBD2 (6 bases). Between the trimmed V and J ends, which lost 0 bases and 12 bases, there was a span of 12 bases. This CDR3 contains 13 residues. Germline lookup yields CDR1 MGHRA and CDR2 YSYEKL. The CDR3 spells CASSQDEGLGQFF. The CDR3 DNA is TGCGCCAGCAGCCAAGATGAGGGACTCGGGCAGTTCTTC.

This clonotype has a single count. The genes are TRBV2 and TRBJ2-2; D could derive from TRBD1 or TRBD2 (5 bases each). Germline V lookup: CDR1 SNHLY, CDR2 FYNNEI. The CDR3 loop spans 15 amino acids. V was pared by 7 bases and J by 0 bases, with 12 bases between. The CDR3 coding sequence is TGTGCCAGCAACTGGGACGGCGCGAACACCGGGGAGCTGTTTTTT. Amino acid sequence: CASNWDGANTGELFF.

The V gene is TRBV7-2, the J gene TRBJ1-1; D possibly corresponds to TRBD1 (5 bases). Trimming pared 1 base from V and 14 bases from J, leaving 23 bases between. This CDR3 has 15 residues. Germline V lookup: CDR1 SGHTA, CDR2 FQGNSA. This chain's CDR3 is CASSLERGEETQYFF. The CDR3 DNA reads as TGTGCCAGCAGCTTAGAACGGGGGGAAGAGACCCAGTACTTCTTT.

The rearrangement links TRBV2 to TRBJ1-2; D possibly corresponds to TRBD1 (5 bases). Germline V gives CDR1 SNHLY, CDR2 FYNNEI. With 7 bases removed from V and 11 bases from J, the gap between germline ends came to 17 bases. The CDR3 has 12 amino acids. Here the CDR3 reads CASKVMGVGYTF. The CDR3 DNA reads TGTGCCAGCAAGGTCATGGGGGTTGGATACACCTTC.

Many counts were recorded for this clonotype. This chain uses TRBV4-3 with TRBJ1-2; D gene uncertain. Germline assignment: CDR1 LGHNA and CDR2 YSLEER. The CDR3 spans 14 residues. Trimming removed 0 bases from V and 7 bases from J, with 12 bases in between. The CDR3 is CASSQERTVGGYTF. The CDR3 DNA reads as TGCGCCAGCAGCCAAGAGCGGACGGTGGGTGGCTACACCTTC.

The chain is built from TRBV7-2 and TRBJ2-3, with TRBD2 matching over 8 bases. CDR3 size: 14 residues. The junction had 2 bases not matched to a gene; V was cut back by 4 bases and J by 2 bases. The germline V gene has CDR1 SGHTA and CDR2 FQGNSA. The CDR3 here is CASSWGLDTDTQYF. The CDR3 bases are TGTGCCAGCAGCTGGGGACTAGACACAGATACGCAGTATTTT.

This chain uses TRBV2 with TRBJ2-3; 12 positions agree with TRBD2. Trimming cost V 6 bases and J 9 bases; bases outside gene matches: 4. CDR3 length equals 13 residues. Germline V gene data show CDR1 as SNHLY and CDR2 as FYNNEI. This CDR3 is CASRLLAGGTQYF. The CDR3 DNA reads as TGTGCCAGCAGGTTACTAGCGGGGGGAACGCAGTATTTT.

The sample holds many counts of this clonotype. The V gene is TRBV20-1, the J gene TRBJ2-5, with a possible D match to TRBD2 (6 bases). Germline CDR1 DFQATT, CDR2 SNEGSKA (reference sequence). V was cut by 1 base and J by 4 bases, with 13 bases left in between. This CDR3 comprises 14 residues. The CDR3 sequence is CSARVGGSRETQYF. The CDR3 nucleotides are TGCAGTGCTAGAGTAGGAGGGTCTCGAGAGACCCAGTACTTC.

This clonotype has ten or more counts. This chain uses TRBV2 with TRBJ1-5; no clear D gene. V was clipped by 6 bases and J by 0 bases, with 9 bases between them. The CDR3 has 14 amino acids. CDR1 is SNHLY, CDR2 FYNNEI, per germline. This CDR3 is CASRGGYSNQPQHF. CDR3 sequence (DNA): TGTGCCAGCAGGGGAGGTTATAGCAATCAGCCCCAGCATTTT.

The CDR3 DNA reads TGTGCCAGCAGTAAAGCGTCCGCTAATGAAAAACTGTTTTTT. It yields the protein CASSKASANEKLFF. The chain employs TRBV12-3 or TRBV12-4 and TRBJ1-4; D is uncertain. Trimming shortened V by 5 bases and J by 3 bases, and 10 bases separated the two germline ends. The CDR3 totals 14 residues.